The rows below give T cell receptor beta chains drawn from one sample of a study of cytomegalovirus exposure and HLA in healthy donors. Profiled with immunoSEQ multiplex PCR; TCRdb holds only in-frame clones, not every one. The profile shows 170,000 or so clones, over 65% of them singletons. Sequenced input: PBMCs. These receptors were obtained from a woman in her sixties in good health and CMV-seropositive. CDR3s leave out the opening cysteine and the closing phenylalanine or tryptophan. A D gene is named only where the DNA matches it firmly.

D gene	V gene	J gene	CDR3 protein
-	TRBV2	TRBJ1-1	ASIREAGNTEAF
TRBD2	TRBV19	TRBJ2-5	ASRLAGTETQY
TRBD1	TRBV5-1	TRBJ2-5	ASSLGDRGMETQY
TRBD2	TRBV30	TRBJ2-5	AWSIGLAGAGETQY
TRBD2	TRBV28	TRBJ2-1	ASRSSGGARYNEQF
TRBD1	TRBV19	TRBJ2-7	ASSDPGQGRYEQY
TRBD1	TRBV30	TRBJ1-1	ACRPGQGLTKTEAF
-	TRBV5-1	TRBJ1-1	ASSLAGTRNTEAF
TRBD1	TRBV4-3	TRBJ1-2	ASSQEPGGRGGYT
TRBD1	TRBV6-5	TRBJ1-4	ASSPLDREEKLF
-	TRBV18	TRBJ1-4	ASSPNSMPAGNEKLF
TRBD2	TRBV5-1	TRBJ2-2	ASRGLADTGELF
TRBD2	TRBV7-9	TRBJ2-3	ASSFRRTSGFADTQY
TRBD1	TRBV7-7	TRBJ2-7	ASSFGTGSYEQY
TRBD2	TRBV4-2	TRBJ2-2	ASRLTSGSNTGELF
-	TRBV5-6	TRBJ1-2	ASSRDSYGYT
-	TRBV27	TRBJ1-2	ASSLRSNYGYT
-	TRBV5-8	TRBJ2-2	ASSLESGDLGELF
TRBD1	TRBV5-1	TRBJ1-1	ASTTKGAGAEAF
-	TRBV5-1	TRBJ2-1	ASSLMAGTYNEQF
TRBD1	TRBV28	TRBJ1-5	ASSLPGQGSNQPQH
TRBD1	TRBV5-4	TRBJ1-5	ASSRGGGQGAFSNQPQH
-	TRBV4-1	TRBJ1-1	ATSFGRGSNTEAF
-	TRBV7-2	TRBJ2-7	ASSSPPYEQY
TRBD1	TRBV7-2	TRBJ1-5	ASSLEGGQNQPQH
TRBD1	TRBV7-3	TRBJ1-3	ASSITGESGNTIY
TRBD1	TRBV4-1	TRBJ2-1	ASSHRTGTGVNEQF
-	TRBV19	TRBJ1-3	ASSTQGTGNTIY
-	TRBV7-2	TRBJ2-3	ASSFRGTDTQY
-	TRBV27	TRBJ2-7	ASRRVVGRYEQY
-	TRBV29-1	TRBJ1-1	SVEGGGRAEAF
-	TRBV6-1	TRBJ2-7	ASSEAGKSYEQY
TRBD2	TRBV14	TRBJ2-3	ASSQDRGFPGRGTDTQY
-	TRBV7-9	TRBJ1-1	ASRLQANTEAF
TRBD1	TRBV27	TRBJ1-4	ASSEGQGGKLF
-	TRBV5-4	TRBJ1-2	ASSLLSTYGYT
TRBD1	TRBV5-4	TRBJ2-3	ASSLAGGLSDTQY
-	TRBV29-1	TRBJ1-2	SVAGTVTTGLYGYT
-	TRBV25-1	TRBJ1-2	ASSEHESGVYT
-	TRBV28	TRBJ2-5	ASSPPRGAHQETQY
-	TRBV19	TRBJ1-4	ASSIQGYEKLF
TRBD1	TRBV28	TRBJ2-7	ASSFGSGTAVRIYEQY
TRBD2	TRBV29-1	TRBJ2-1	SVQLAGTYNEQF
-	TRBV19	TRBJ1-1	ASSIGRELNTEAF